The 25 T cell receptor beta chains below come from one sample, sequenced in a study of metastatic and nonmetastatic thyroid tumors. MiXCR was used by TCRdb to re-call the PCR reads. The sample consists of 30,000 to 40,000 clones, about 33% of them appearing once. Not a single patient had been given any form of treatment at any point before undergoing thyroid surgery. The sequencing input was tumor tissue. The receptors were sampled from a female donor with papillary thyroid cancer or a benign thyroid nodule (not recorded which). Some clones in this sample may be carry-over from other donors' samples.

There are a few counts of this clone. This chain joins TRBV28 and TRBJ1-2, with D uncertain. Germline CDR1 reads MDHEN; CDR2 reads SYDVKM. The CDR3 sequence is 16 residues long. The ends were cut back, 5 bases at V and 1 base at J, with 17 bases in the middle. CDR3: CASSPTSGGYNYGYTF. The CDR3 DNA follows: TGTGCCAGCAGTCCGACTTCCGGAGGGTATAACTATGGCTACACCTTC.

The V call is TRBV7-9, the J call TRBJ1-5, with D unresolved. Germline lookup yields CDR1 SEHNR and CDR2 FQNEAQ (reference sequence). The CDR3 spans 12 residues. Between the trimmed V and J ends, which lost 3 bases and 6 bases, there was a span of 6 bases. CDR3 residues: CASSFSGQPQHF. CDR3 DNA sequence: TGTGCCAGCAGCTTTTCGGGTCAGCCCCAGCATTTT.

The chain employs TRBV5-1 and TRBJ1-2, with D possibly matching TRBD1 (6 bases). V dropped 2 bases and J dropped 8 bases, with 22 bases sitting between them. CDR1 and CDR2 (germline): SGHRS, YFSETQ. The CDR3 has 16 amino acids. In nucleotides, the CDR3 is TGCGCCAGCAGCTTTGAAAGAGGGGGACCTCCTGGAGGCTACACCTTC. It translates to CASSFERGGPPGGYTF.

V and J are TRBV20-1 and TRBJ2-7; D is tentatively TRBD1 or TRBD2 (5 bases each). CDR3 length: 12 residues. The germline V gene encodes CDR1 DFQATT and CDR2 SNEGSKA (reference sequence). Trimming removed 6 bases from V and 7 bases from J, with 16 bases in between. CDR3 bases: TGCAGTGCCCCAAGGGACCGCCATGAGCAGTACTTC. Residues: CSAPRDRHEQYF.

The chain couples TRBV19 to TRBJ2-1, with D tentatively TRBD1 (5 bases). The ends were cut back, 3 bases at V and 8 bases at J, with 14 bases in the middle. The CDR3 sequence is 14 residues long. Germline lookup yields CDR1 LNHDA and CDR2 SQIVND (reference sequence). CDR3 region: CASSIPLKGHEQFF. CDR3 DNA sequence: TGTGCCAGTAGTATCCCATTAAAGGGGCATGAGCAGTTCTTC.

The V and J genes are TRBV2 and TRBJ2-7; D gene uncertain. The V end was cut by 7 bases, the J end by 4 bases, with 11 bases between. CDR3 length: 12 residues. The germline CDR1 and CDR2 sequences are SNHLY and FYNNEI. CDR3 in DNA: TGTGCCAGCACGACTGCAAAATACGAGCAGTACTTC. It specifies CASTTAKYEQYF.

This clone was picked up a small number of times. The genes are TRBV6-2 or TRBV6-3 and TRBJ2-7; D is unclear. Germline V CDR1 and CDR2: MNHEY, SVGEGT. Trimming removed 2 bases from V and 6 bases from J, with 5 bases in between. The CDR3 is 11 residues long. In DNA form, the CDR3 reads TGTGCCAGCAGTTACCAAACCGAGCAGTACTTC. Translated, it gives CASSYQTEQYF.

V gene TRBV28 combines with J gene TRBJ2-3; tentatively, D is TRBD2 (7 bases). There are 14 residues in the CDR3. V was shortened by 5 bases and J by 2 bases, with 11 bases between the two germline ends. From germline, CDR1 is MDHEN and CDR2 SYDVKM. The CDR3 loop reads CASSGRGYTDTQYF. The CDR3 DNA sequence: TGTGCCAGCAGTGGGAGGGGGTACACAGATACGCAGTATTTT.

This chain joins TRBV7-3 and TRBJ1-1, with TRBD1 matching 10 bases. CDR3 size: 15 residues. After removal of 4 bases from V and 0 bases from J, the junction contained 2 bases not matched to a gene. Germline V gene lookup returns CDR1 SGHTA and CDR2 FQGTGA. The CDR3 sequence: CASSSGQGVNTEAFF. CDR3 bases: TGTGCCAGCAGCTCCGGACAGGGGGTGAACACTGAAGCTTTCTTT.

This clone was seen more than once but under ten times. The rearrangement links TRBV12-3 or TRBV12-4 to TRBJ2-3; TRBD1 matches 7 bases. CDR3 size: 15 residues. The V segment lost 7 bases and the J segment 5 bases; nucleotides outside the gene matches: 12. CDR3: CASTEGRGGIDTQYF. The CDR3 DNA reads TGTGCCAGCACCGAAGGACGAGGGGGCATAGATACGCAGTATTTT.

The chain combines TRBV5-1 with TRBJ2-3; D is uncertain. The CDR3 is 12 residues long. CDR1 and CDR2 (germline): SGHRS, YFSETQ. V gave up 0 bases and J gave up 6 bases, with 5 bases separating them. The CDR3 reads CASSLEADTQYF. CDR3 bases: TGCGCCAGCAGCTTGGAAGCCGATACGCAGTATTTT. The full variable domain, its missing parts supplied by reference TRBV5-1 and TRBJ2-3, is KAGVTQTPRYLIKTRGQQVTLSCSPISGHRSVSWYQQTPGQGLQFLFEYFSETQRNKGNFPGRFSGRQFSNSRSEMNVSTLELGDSALYLCASSLEADTQYFGPGTRLTVL.

J is TRBJ2-7 and V is TRBV6-2 or TRBV6-3; 9 bases are shared with TRBD2. Germline trimming cut 4 bases from V and 4 bases from J; bases unmatched to any gene: 8. The CDR3 runs 15 residues. Germline V gene sequence: CDR1 MNHEY, CDR2 SVGEGT. DNA for the CDR3: TGTGCCAGCAGTTTAGCTAGCGGGAACTTTTACGAGCAGTACTTC. This sequence encodes CASSLASGNFYEQYF.

The chain links TRBV11-2 to TRBJ2-5; weak D call: TRBD2 (6 bases). The V and J ends lost 3 bases and 3 bases respectively, with 14 bases between them. This CDR3 spans 15 amino acids. In germline, CDR1 is SGHAT, CDR2 FQNNGV. The CDR3 sequence is CASSFRQGGKETQYF. The CDR3 DNA follows: TGTGCCAGCAGCTTTAGGCAGGGAGGCAAAGAGACCCAGTACTTC. The full variable domain, completed using reference TRBV11-2 and TRBJ2-5, is EAGVAQSPRYKIIEKRQSVAFWCNPISGHATLYWYQQILGQGPKLLIQFQNNGVVDDSQLPKDRFSAERLKGVDSTLKIQPAKLEDSAVYLCASSFRQGGKETQYFGPGTRLLVL.

This sequence joins TRBV6-1 and TRBJ2-7; the match to TRBD1 covers 9 bases. The CDR3 consists of 13 residues. Germline values: CDR1 MNHNS, CDR2 SASEGT. V lost 6 bases to trimming and J lost 4 bases; unmatched junction nucleotides: 4. CDR3 in DNA: TGTGCCAGCAGCTCGGGACAGGGTTACGAGCAGTACTTC. It specifies CASSSGQGYEQYF.

This clone turned up a few times. The CDR3 sequence: CATEGTGGNTIYF. CDR3 DNA: TGTGCCACCGAAGGGACAGGGGGAAACACCATATATTTT. This sequence joins TRBV28 and TRBJ1-3; 9 bases fit TRBD1. Germline CDR1 is MDHEN and CDR2 is SYDVKM. V trimming: 10 bases; J trimming: 4 bases; junction bases outside the gene matches: 5. This CDR3 spans 13 amino acids. Drawing the rest from reference TRBV28 and TRBJ1-3, the complete variable domain is DVKVTQSSRYLVKRTGEKVFLECVQDMDHENMFWYRQDPGLGLRLIYFSYDVKMKEKGDIPEGYSVSREKKERFSLILESASTNQTSMYLCATEGTGGNTIYFGEGSWLTVV.

The chain employs TRBV20-1 and TRBJ2-6, with 7 bases aligning to TRBD1. Germline CDR1 and CDR2: DFQATT and SNEGSKA (reference sequence). The CDR3 runs to 17 residues. The V segment lost 6 bases and the J segment 1 base; nucleotides outside the gene matches: 12. The CDR3 DNA sequence: TGCAGTGCCCCTCAGGGGGAATTTATATCTGGGGCCAACGTCCTGACTTTC. Its protein product is CSAPQGEFISGANVLTF.

This clone was observed at least ten times. The chain has TRBV27 and TRBJ2-1; D unclear. CDR1 and CDR2 from the germline V gene are MNHEY and SMNVEV (reference sequence). The ends were cut back, 3 bases at V and 0 bases at J, with 3 bases in the middle. The CDR3 is 13 residues long. The chain's CDR3 is CASSFNSYNEQFF. The DNA of the CDR3 is TGTGCCAGCAGTTTTAACTCCTACAATGAGCAGTTCTTC.

This clone was seen a single time. V is TRBV24-1 and J is TRBJ1-5; a possible D gene is TRBD1 (5 bases). Trimming left V 2 bases short and J 3 bases short, with 16 bases between. This CDR3 has 17 residues. Germline lookup yields CDR1 KGHDR and CDR2 SFDVKD. The CDR3 protein is CATSDSRSGGSNQPQHF. The CDR3 DNA reads TGTGCCACCAGTGATTCGCGGTCGGGGGGATCCAATCAGCCCCAGCATTTT.

V and J are TRBV18 and TRBJ1-6; D remains ambiguous. CDR1 KGHSH and CDR2 LQKENI come from the germline V gene. V was cut by 5 bases and J by 7 bases, with 12 bases left in between. This CDR3 is 14 amino acids long. As DNA, the CDR3 is TGTGCCAGCTCAATCCGGGCTAAAAATTCACCCCTCCACTTT. Its protein is CASSIRAKNSPLHF.

The chain couples TRBV28 to TRBJ2-1; 8 bases line up with TRBD1. Germline trimming cut 8 bases from V and 9 bases from J; bases unmatched to any gene: 6. CDR3 length: 12 residues. Germline CDR1 reads MDHEN; CDR2 reads SYDVKM. CDR3 in DNA: TGTGCCAGCCGACAGGGGTGGGGTGAGCAGTTCTTC. Amino acid sequence: CASRQGWGEQFF. The entire variable domain, with the rest obtained from reference TRBV28 and TRBJ2-1, is as follows: DVKVTQSSRYLVKRTGEKVFLECVQDMDHENMFWYRQDPGLGLRLIYFSYDVKMKEKGDIPEGYSVSREKKERFSLILESASTNQTSMYLCASRQGWGEQFFGPGTRLTVL.

The chain links TRBV28 to TRBJ1-3; D ambiguous. Germline-derived CDR1 and CDR2 are MDHEN and SYDVKM. There are 15 residues in the CDR3. With 3 bases removed from V and 4 bases from J, the gap between germline ends came to 13 bases. CDR3 region: CASSLMGVSGNTIYF. CDR3 coding DNA: TGTGCCAGCAGTTTGATGGGAGTTTCGGGAAACACCATATATTTT.

This clone was observed a few times. The chain recombines TRBV10-1 with TRBJ2-3, with 7 bases fitting TRBD1. V lost 6 bases, J lost 9 bases, and 9 bases stayed unmatched. Germline CDR1 WNHNN, CDR2 SYGVQD (reference sequence). The CDR3 totals 13 residues. Written as DNA, the CDR3 is TGCGCCAGCAGCTCCGGACAGGCTGAAACGCAGTATTTT. This encodes CASSSGQAETQYF.

This clone was detected only a few times. The chain has TRBV10-3 and TRBJ1-6, with D possibly being TRBD1 (5 bases). The germline V and J ends were trimmed by 3 bases and 14 bases, with 11 bases remaining between them. In germline, CDR1 is ENHRY, CDR2 SYGVKD. The CDR3 contains 12 residues. DNA of the CDR3: TGTGCCATCAGTGAAGGAGAAGGGGCCCTCCACTTT. Encoded protein: CAISEGEGALHF.

This chain connects TRBV9 to TRBJ1-1, with 7 bases matching TRBD1. The germline V gene has CDR1 SGDLS and CDR2 YYNGEE. The V and J ends lost 4 bases and 11 bases, in that order; junction bases with no gene match: 17. This CDR3 comprises 15 residues. CDR3 protein: CASSPSGQGVGGAFF. CDR3 nucleotides: TGTGCCAGCAGCCCTTCGGGGCAGGGGGTAGGTGGCGCTTTCTTT.

The rearrangement links TRBV28 to TRBJ1-5; no clear D. CDR3 length equals 15 residues. CDR1 is MDHEN and CDR2 is SYDVKM in the germline V gene. V lost 3 bases and J 3 bases, leaving 12 bases between the germline ends. The chain's CDR3 is CASSFRREINQPQHF. CDR3 bases: TGTGCCAGCAGTTTCCGACGGGAAATCAATCAGCCCCAGCATTTT.